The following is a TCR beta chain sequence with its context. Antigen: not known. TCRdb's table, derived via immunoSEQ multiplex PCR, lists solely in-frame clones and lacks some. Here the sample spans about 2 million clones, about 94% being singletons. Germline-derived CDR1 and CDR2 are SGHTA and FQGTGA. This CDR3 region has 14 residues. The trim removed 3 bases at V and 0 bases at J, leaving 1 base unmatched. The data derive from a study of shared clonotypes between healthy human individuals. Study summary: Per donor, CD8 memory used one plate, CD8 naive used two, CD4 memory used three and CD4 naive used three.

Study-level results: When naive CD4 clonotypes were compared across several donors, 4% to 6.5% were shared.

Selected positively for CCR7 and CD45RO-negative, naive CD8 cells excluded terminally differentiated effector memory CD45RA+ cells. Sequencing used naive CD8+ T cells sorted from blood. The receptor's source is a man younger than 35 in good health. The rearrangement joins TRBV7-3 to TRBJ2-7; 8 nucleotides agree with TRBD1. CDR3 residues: CASSLGQASYEQYF. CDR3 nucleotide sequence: TGTGCCAGCAGCTTGGGACAGGCCTCCTACGAGCAGTACTTC.